The 31 T cell receptor beta chains below all came from one sample that was sequenced in a study of T cell responses to AZD1222 COVID-19 vaccine. Profiling relied on immunoSEQ multiplex PCR, and the TCRdb table lists in-frame clones only, not all of them. This table holds approximately 210,000 clones, around 94% found once. Material: peripheral blood, obtained 28 days after the second dose of the MenACWY control vaccine. These receptors all come from an adult who received the MenACWY meningococcal vaccine as a control.

The CDR3 DNA follows: TGTGCCAGCAGCTCAAGGTTGGGGCTGACAGATACGCAGTATTTT. Its protein is CASSSRLGLTDTQYF. This chain joins TRBV7-2 and TRBJ2-3, with D perhaps matching TRBD1 (5 bases). Germline V lookup: CDR1 SGHTA, CDR2 FQGNSA. The CDR3 consists of 15 residues. V was shortened by 4 bases and J by 3 bases, with 14 bases between the two germline ends.

The chain carries TRBV9 and TRBJ1-4; 9 nucleotides agree with TRBD1. CDR3 length equals 15 residues. The germline gives CDR1 SGDLS, CDR2 YYNGEE. Germline trimming cut 3 bases from V and 3 bases from J; bases unmatched to any gene: 3. The CDR3 sequence is CASSAQGAPNEKLFF. The CDR3 region has the DNA TGTGCCAGCAGCGCACAGGGGGCCCCTAATGAAAAACTGTTTTTT.

This clone was counted a few times. This rearrangement joins TRBV2 to TRBJ1-5; D is unclear. V lost 5 bases, J lost 3 bases, and 11 bases lay in between. Per the germline V gene, CDR1 is SNHLY and CDR2 is FYNNEI. CDR3 length equals 14 residues. DNA of the CDR3: TGTGCCAGCAGTTCGGCTGACTCCAATCAGCCCCAGCATTTT. Protein sequence: CASSSADSNQPQHF.

This clone has a single count. This sequence joins TRBV6-5 and TRBJ1-5, with D uncertain. CDR1 and CDR2 from the germline V gene are MNHEY and SVGAGI. The CDR3 has 13 residues. Trimming took off 2 bases at V and 3 bases at J, with 5 bases between the two ends. The CDR3 spells CASSYMINQPQHF. The CDR3 DNA is TGTGCCAGCAGTTACATGATCAATCAGCCCCAGCATTTT.

This clone occurred a few times. The chain carries TRBV5-5 and TRBJ2-7; unclear D gene. Deletions cut 0 bases from V and 3 bases from J, with 13 bases between. CDR1 is SGHKS and CDR2 is YYEKEE in the germline V gene (reference sequence). The CDR3 runs to 15 residues. CDR3 coding DNA: TGTGCCAGCAGCTTGGGGGTCAGATCGGGCTACGAGCAGTACTTC. It is translated as CASSLGVRSGYEQYF. Full variable domain (missing parts from reference TRBV5-5 and TRBJ2-7): DAGVTQSPTHLIKTRGQQVTLRCSPISGHKSVSWYQQVLGQGPQFIFQYYEKEERGRGNFPDRFSARQFPNYSSELNVNALLLGDSALYLCASSLGVRSGYEQYFGPGTRLTVT.

The rearrangement links TRBV29-1 to TRBJ2-7, with 7 nucleotides matching TRBD2. With V trimmed by 5 bases and J by 2 bases, 3 bases remained unmatched. CDR1 is SQVTM and CDR2 is ANQGSEA in the germline V gene. The CDR3 totals 12 residues. CDR3 nucleotide sequence: TGCAGCGTTAAGCGGGGTGCCTACGAGCAGTACTTC. It yields the protein CSVKRGAYEQYF.

The chain uses TRBV7-8 and TRBJ2-3; no clear D. This CDR3 comprises 16 residues. Trimming removed 1 base from V and 3 bases from J, with 14 bases in between. Per the germline V gene, CDR1 is SGHVS and CDR2 is FQNEAQ. CDR3 nucleotides: TGTGCCAGCAGCTTAGTTCCAGGTGGCTGGACAGATACGCAGTATTTT. Protein product: CASSLVPGGWTDTQYF.

The CDR3: CASSYSRREQYF. In DNA, the CDR3 is TGTGCCAGCAGTTACTCCCGTCGCGAGCAGTACTTC. The rearrangement uses TRBV6-5 and TRBJ2-7, with D uncertain. V was shortened by 0 bases and J by 6 bases, with 6 bases between the two germline ends. Germline V lookup: CDR1 MNHEY, CDR2 SVGAGI. The CDR3 has 12 amino acids.

The rearrangement links TRBV24-1 to TRBJ2-3; 7 bases are a match to TRBD2. This CDR3 comprises 13 residues. Germline CDR1 KGHDR, CDR2 SFDVKD. J lost 5 bases, V lost 2 bases, and 0 bases had no gene match. CDR3 loop: CATSDWGGDTQYF. CDR3 sequence (DNA): TGTGCCACCAGTGATTGGGGGGGAGATACGCAGTATTTT.

The chain carries TRBV18 and TRBJ2-3, with a weak D call TRBD2 (6 bases). Germline lookup yields CDR1 KGHSH and CDR2 LQKENI. Trimming took off 2 bases at V and 0 bases at J, with 12 bases between the two ends. The CDR3 totals 16 residues. The CDR3 is CASSPGGGASTDTQYF. CDR3 DNA sequence: TGTGCCAGCTCACCAGGAGGCGGGGCTAGCACAGATACGCAGTATTTT.

The chain has TRBV30 and TRBJ2-3, with D possibly matching TRBD1 (6 bases). The CDR3 runs 12 residues. V was trimmed by 2 bases and J by 4 bases, leaving 7 bases between them. Germline V CDR1 and CDR2: GTSNPN, SVGIG (reference sequence). The CDR3 sequence is CAWSKGADTQYF. The CDR3 DNA reads as TGTGCCTGGAGTAAGGGGGCAGATACGCAGTATTTT.

The rearrangement links TRBV7-6 to TRBJ2-2; D is possibly TRBD1 or TRBD2 (6 bases each). This CDR3 spans 15 amino acids. CDR1 SGHVS and CDR2 FNYEAQ come from the germline V gene. The V and J ends lost 5 bases and 4 bases respectively, with 14 bases between them. The DNA for the CDR3 is TGTGCCAGCAGCGCGGGACAACGAACCACCGGGGAGCTGTTTTTT. This sequence encodes CASSAGQRTTGELFF.

The rearrangement uses TRBV28 and TRBJ1-1; the D is unclear. This CDR3 is 13 amino acids long. The germline CDR1 and CDR2 sequences are MDHEN and SYDVKM. The ends were cut back, 3 bases at V and 0 bases at J, with 5 bases in the middle. The CDR3 sequence is CASSFTLNTEAFF. The DNA of the CDR3 is TGTGCCAGCAGTTTTACCCTGAACACTGAAGCTTTCTTT.

The chain joins TRBV30 to TRBJ1-2; a weak D match, TRBD1 (6 bases). Per the germline V gene, CDR1 is GTSNPN and CDR2 is SVGIG (reference sequence). The CDR3 spans 12 residues. Trimming left V 3 bases short and J 8 bases short, with 13 bases between. The CDR3 loop is CAWSQQGWGYTF. The CDR3, as DNA: TGTGCCTGGAGCCAACAGGGTTGGGGCTACACCTTC.

The chain links TRBV6-5 to TRBJ1-4, with TRBD1 matching 9 bases. Unmatched junction bases numbered 8, after V lost 7 bases and J lost 8 bases. CDR1 is MNHEY and CDR2 is SVGAGI in the germline V gene. This CDR3 has 14 residues. The CDR3, as DNA: TGTGCCAGCATGGGGGACAGGGTGTGGGAAAAACTGTTTTTT. It codes for CASMGDRVWEKLFF.

The chain recombines TRBV28 with TRBJ1-5, with D unresolved. Trimming removed 6 bases from V and 3 bases from J, with 15 bases in between. The CDR3 extends over 15 amino acids. CDR1 MDHEN and CDR2 SYDVKM come from the germline V gene. This CDR3 reads CASSRAGQVNQPQHF. DNA for the CDR3: TGTGCCAGCAGCCGCGCCGGTCAAGTCAATCAGCCCCAGCATTTT.

The chain recombines TRBV28 with TRBJ2-3; D might be TRBD1 or TRBD2, each matching 6 bases. The germline V gene has CDR1 MDHEN and CDR2 SYDVKM. This CDR3 has 15 amino acids. The V end was cut by 7 bases, the J end by 1 base, with 15 bases between. The CDR3 loop reads CASKGGSLGTDTQYF. The DNA for the CDR3 is TGTGCCAGCAAGGGGGGTTCCCTCGGCACAGATACGCAGTATTTT. Complete variable domain (other parts from reference TRBV28 and TRBJ2-3): DVKVTQSSRYLVKRTGEKVFLECVQDMDHENMFWYRQDPGLGLRLIYFSYDVKMKEKGDIPEGYSVSREKKERFSLILESASTNQTSMYLCASKGGSLGTDTQYFGPGTRLTVL.

Only one count was recorded for this clone. The chain carries TRBV27 and TRBJ2-7; 10 bases are a match to TRBD1. This CDR3 has 14 amino acids. V lost 5 bases to trimming and J lost 7 bases; unmatched junction nucleotides: 8. The germline gives CDR1 MNHEY, CDR2 SMNVEV (reference sequence). The CDR3 coding sequence is TGTGCCAGCAGTCCAGGGACAGGGGTTAGAGAGCAGTACTTC. Translated: CASSPGTGVREQYF.

A single count supports this clone. J is TRBJ1-6 and V is TRBV28; TRBD1 aligns across 12 bases. The length of the CDR3 is 15 residues. The germline V gene encodes CDR1 MDHEN and CDR2 SYDVKM. Trimming at V came to 7 bases and at J to 10 bases, leaving 8 bases not matched to a gene. In nucleotides, the CDR3 is TGTGCCAGCACCTCCCCCGGGACAGGGGGCTCACCCCTCCACTTT. It encodes CASTSPGTGGSPLHF.

This clone was observed once. The genes are TRBV7-9 and TRBJ2-4, with D perhaps assigned TRBD1 or TRBD2 (6 bases each). Trimming pared 5 bases from V and 6 bases from J, leaving 17 bases between. CDR1 and CDR2 from the germline V gene are SEHNR and FQNEAQ (reference sequence). This CDR3 has 15 amino acids. This CDR3 is CASSPLGAGINIQYF. The CDR3, as DNA: TGTGCCAGCAGCCCCCTGGGGGCGGGAATAAACATTCAGTACTTC.

Here the CDR3 reads CASSKRVTGLSSYEQYF. The DNA for the CDR3 is TGTGCCAGCAGCAAGAGAGTCACAGGTTTAAGCTCCTACGAGCAGTACTTC. The chain links TRBV21-1 to TRBJ2-7; the table assigns TRBD1, which was not confirmed against the DNA. TRBV21-1 constitutes a pseudogene. CDR3 length equals 17 residues.

V gene TRBV27 combines with J gene TRBJ2-1; TRBD2 matches 12 bases. Germline trimming cut 6 bases from V and 4 bases from J; bases unmatched to any gene: 1. CDR3 length: 14 residues. Germline loops: CDR1 MNHEY, CDR2 SMNVEV (reference sequence). The CDR3 loop reads CASRTSGGYNEQFF. The CDR3 region has the DNA TGTGCCAGCAGGACTAGCGGGGGTTACAATGAGCAGTTCTTC.

This clone showed up just once. The chain is built from TRBV30 and TRBJ1-1, with TRBD1 matching over 7 bases. Germline values: CDR1 GTSNPN, CDR2 SVGIG (reference sequence). The V segment lost 3 bases and the J segment 1 base; nucleotides outside the gene matches: 17. The CDR3 sequence is 18 residues long. CDR3 DNA: TGTGCCTGGAGGGGGGGGACAGAGGAACGGACAGCGAACACTGAAGCTTTCTTT. It is translated as CAWRGGTEERTANTEAFF.

The rearrangement links TRBV9 to TRBJ1-5, with D possibly TRBD1 on 6 matching bases. V lost 3 bases to trimming and J lost 0 bases, with 7 bases between them. This CDR3 region has 14 residues. The V gene's germline CDR1 is SGDLS and CDR2 YYNGEE. The CDR3 DNA reads as TGTGCCAGCAGCGAGGGGGATAGCAATCAGCCCCAGCATTTT. Translation gives CASSEGDSNQPQHF.

The chain carries TRBV7-2 and TRBJ2-7; 8 bases map to TRBD1. Germline V lookup: CDR1 SGHTA, CDR2 FQGNSA. The CDR3 consists of 17 residues. V gave up 4 bases and J gave up 4 bases; unmatched junction bases: 15. CDR3 bases: TGTGCCAGCAGCTCGAGCCAACAGGGGGACGTACTATACGAGCAGTACTTC. Protein sequence: CASSSSQQGDVLYEQYF. Full variable domain (remainder filled in from reference TRBV7-2 and TRBJ2-7): GAGVSQSPSNKVTEKGKDVELRCDPISGHTALYWYRQSLGQGLEFLIYFQGNSAPDKSGLPSDRFSAERTGGSVSTLTIQRTQQEDSAVYLCASSSSQQGDVLYEQYFGPGTRLTVT.

The chain combines TRBV7-3 with TRBJ1-2; D may be TRBD1 (5 bases). Trimming removed 2 bases from V and 6 bases from J, with 16 bases in between. The CDR3 length is 15 residues. The germline gives CDR1 SGHTA, CDR2 FQGTGA. CDR3 sequence reads: CASSLLPGAGDGYTF. In DNA, the CDR3 is TGTGCCAGCAGCTTACTCCCTGGGGCTGGTGATGGCTACACCTTC. The whole variable domain, filled in from reference TRBV7-3 and TRBJ1-2, reads GAGVSQTPSNKVTEKGKYVELRCDPISGHTALYWYRQSLGQGPEFLIYFQGTGAADDSGLPNDRFFAVRPEGSVSTLKIQRTERGDSAVYLCASSLLPGAGDGYTFGSGTRLTVV.

This clone was picked up one time. CDR3 coding DNA: TGTGCCAGCAGTGAAGGGATGGGGCTTGGAAACACCATATATTTT. Its protein is CASSEGMGLGNTIYF. J is TRBJ1-3 and V is TRBV6-1, with a tentative D call TRBD1 (5 bases). The CDR3 runs 15 residues. Trimming left V 1 base short and J 3 bases short, with 10 bases between. The V gene's germline CDR1 is MNHNS and CDR2 SASEGT.

The chain combines TRBV7-6 with TRBJ2-3; 10 positions agree with TRBD2. The V gene's germline CDR1 is SGHVS and CDR2 FNYEAQ. V was pared by 4 bases and J by 3 bases, with 1 base of the junction left unmatched. CDR3 size: 14 residues. CDR3 nucleotides: TGTGCCAGCAGCTCTAGCGGGGGAACAGATACGCAGTATTTT. Protein product: CASSSSGGTDTQYF.

The rearrangement joins TRBV6-1 to TRBJ1-1; unclear D gene. CDR3 length equals 11 residues. Germline loops: CDR1 MNHNS, CDR2 SASEGT. The V end was cut by 1 base, the J end by 7 bases, with 4 bases between. The CDR3 is CASSEVDEAFF. CDR3 nucleotide sequence: TGTGCCAGCAGTGAAGTGGATGAAGCTTTCTTT.

V and J are TRBV19 and TRBJ1-1; D is uncertain. The CDR3 is 13 residues long. V was shortened by 3 bases and J by 4 bases, with 9 bases between the two germline ends. The germline V gene encodes CDR1 LNHDA and CDR2 SQIVND (reference sequence). DNA for the CDR3: TGTGCCAGTAGTATCCAACAAACCACTGAAGCTTTCTTT. Protein product: CASSIQQTTEAFF.

The V and J genes are TRBV28 and TRBJ1-1; 8 nucleotides agree with TRBD1. The CDR3 extends over 12 amino acids. Germline CDR1 MDHEN, CDR2 SYDVKM. The V gene end was trimmed by 5 bases and the J gene end by 11 bases; junction bases not matched to a gene: 7. The CDR3 sequence: CASSPGQGRAFF. The CDR3, as DNA: TGTGCCAGCAGTCCAGGACAGGGTCGGGCTTTCTTT.